This is a list of T cell receptor beta chains from one sample in a study of patients and donors after allogeneic stem cell transplantation. TCRdb reprocessed the RT-PCR reads with MiXCR, giving one entry per CDR3 protein. The sample has about 960,000 distinct CDR3 sequences, around 17% seen once. Sample: blood, either unsorted or a sorted T cell fraction (not recorded which). Receptor source: a human donor who was either an allogeneic HSCT recipient or a stem cell or donor lymphocyte infusion donor (not recorded which). It is not recorded whose cells these are; they may come from a transplant donor. Each CDR3 is given with its conserved first and last residue. Fields, in order: V gene, J gene, clone size, D gene, CDR3 DNA, CDR3 protein. The D gene is left open where the match is weak. Rows give clone size only sometimes, using once, few, many, or a class for an expanded clone.

v_gene: TRBV6-4
j_gene: TRBJ2-1
abundance: .
d_gene: TRBD2
CDR3nt: TGTGCCAGCAGTCGCAACTTGGGCGGGGGTTACAATGAGCAGTTCTTC
CDR3aa: CASSRNLGGGYNEQFF

v_gene: TRBV6-5
j_gene: TRBJ1-1
abundance: .
d_gene: TRBD1
CDR3nt: TGTGCCAGCAGTTATCAGACAGGGCTCAAAGCTTTCTTT
CDR3aa: CASSYQTGLKAFF

v_gene: TRBV7-4
j_gene: TRBJ2-1
abundance: .
d_gene: TRBD2
CDR3nt: TGTGCCAGCAGCAACCTAGCGGGAAAGCACAATGAGCAGTTCTTC
CDR3aa: CASSNLAGKHNEQFF

v_gene: TRBV10-3
j_gene: TRBJ1-2
abundance: .
d_gene: .
CDR3nt: TGTGCCAGTAAAGGAGGGGAAAACTATGGCTACACCTTC
CDR3aa: CASKGGENYGYTF

v_gene: TRBV12-3/TRBV12-4
j_gene: TRBJ2-5
abundance: few
d_gene: TRBD2
CDR3nt: TGTGCCAGCAGTGCTAGCGGGGGGGCGCAGACCCAGTACTTC
CDR3aa: CASSASGGAQTQYF

v_gene: TRBV30
j_gene: TRBJ1-5
abundance: few
d_gene: .
CDR3nt: TGTGCCTGGAGTGGGGCAGGGAATCAGCCCCAGCATTTT
CDR3aa: CAWSGAGNQPQHF

v_gene: TRBV5-1
j_gene: TRBJ2-2
abundance: .
d_gene: TRBD2
CDR3nt: TGCGCCAGCAACGCTAGCGGGAGAAGGAACACCGGGGAGCTGTTTTTT
CDR3aa: CASNASGRRNTGELFF

v_gene: TRBV9
j_gene: TRBJ2-1
abundance: .
d_gene: .
CDR3nt: TGTGCCAGCAGCGTAGTAGCAAGTCCTGGGGGCAATGAGCAGTTCTTC
CDR3aa: CASSVVASPGGNEQFF

v_gene: TRBV12-3/TRBV12-4
j_gene: TRBJ1-5
abundance: .
d_gene: .
CDR3nt: TGTGCCAGCAGTTTAAGGGGGAGGGATCAGCCCCAGCATTTT
CDR3aa: CASSLRGRDQPQHF

v_gene: TRBV5-6
j_gene: TRBJ1-1
abundance: many
d_gene: TRBD1
CDR3nt: TGTGCCAGCAGCTTTACAGGGGTGAACACTGAAGCTTTCTTT
CDR3aa: CASSFTGVNTEAFF

v_gene: TRBV20-1
j_gene: TRBJ2-3
abundance: .
d_gene: .
CDR3nt: TGCAGTGCTAGAGATCGCAGTAGCACAGATACGCAGTATTTT
CDR3aa: CSARDRSSTDTQYF

v_gene: TRBV20-1
j_gene: TRBJ2-2
abundance: .
d_gene: .
CDR3nt: TGCAGTGCTAGAGCAGACACAAACGGGGAGCTGTTTTTT
CDR3aa: CSARADTNGELFF

v_gene: TRBV5-1
j_gene: TRBJ2-3
abundance: few
d_gene: TRBD2
CDR3nt: TGCGCCAGCACCGCCCCAGCGGGGGCTAGCACAGATACGCAGTATTTT
CDR3aa: CASTAPAGASTDTQYF

v_gene: TRBV29-1
j_gene: TRBJ2-3
abundance: .
d_gene: .
CDR3nt: TGCAGCGTTTATGGGACACCAAAAAGCACAGATACGCAGTATTTT
CDR3aa: CSVYGTPKSTDTQYF

v_gene: TRBV27
j_gene: TRBJ1-1
abundance: .
d_gene: .
CDR3nt: TGTGCCAGCAGTCCCCACCCCAGAGGTGGAACTGAAGCTTTCTTT
CDR3aa: CASSPHPRGGTEAFF

v_gene: TRBV20-1
j_gene: TRBJ2-1
abundance: .
d_gene: TRBD2
CDR3nt: TGCAGTGCTAGTATTGGCCTAGCGGGGGAGCAGTTCTTC
CDR3aa: CSASIGLAGEQFF

v_gene: TRBV6-5
j_gene: TRBJ2-3
abundance: .
d_gene: .
CDR3nt: TGTGCCAGCAGTTACTCGTACAGGGCGGCAGATACGCAGTATTTT
CDR3aa: CASSYSYRAADTQYF

v_gene: TRBV3-1
j_gene: TRBJ1-1
abundance: few
d_gene: TRBD1
CDR3nt: TGTGCCAGCAGCCGAAACAGGGGGCTTGAAGCTTTCTTT
CDR3aa: CASSRNRGLEAFF

v_gene: TRBV7-2
j_gene: TRBJ1-5
abundance: .
d_gene: .
CDR3nt: TGTGCCAGCAGCTCCGACGTCCTCCAGCCCCAGCATTTT
CDR3aa: CASSSDVLQPQHF

v_gene: TRBV2
j_gene: TRBJ1-1
abundance: few
d_gene: .
CDR3nt: TGTGCCAGCAGTCCCTGGCAGAAGAACACTGAAGCTTTCTTT
CDR3aa: CASSPWQKNTEAFF

v_gene: TRBV4-1
j_gene: TRBJ1-4
abundance: .
d_gene: .
CDR3nt: TGCGCCAGCAGCCAAACCCCCCGGGGAAATGCAGCAACTAATGAAAAACTGTTTTTT
CDR3aa: CASSQTPRGNAATNEKLFF

v_gene: TRBV10-3
j_gene: TRBJ2-1
abundance: few
d_gene: .
CDR3nt: TGTGCCACAGGGGGGACTAGGGCAGATGAGCAGTTCTTC
CDR3aa: CATGGTRADEQFF

v_gene: TRBV6-8
j_gene: TRBJ1-6
abundance: .
d_gene: .
CDR3nt: TGTGCCAGCACCACCGACCCGGATCCTCCCCTCTATAATTCACCCCTCCACTTT
CDR3aa: CASTTDPDPPLYNSPLHF

v_gene: TRBV3-1
j_gene: TRBJ1-3
abundance: few
d_gene: .
CDR3nt: TGTGCCAGCAGCCAAGCTGGGCCGGCCTCTGGAAACACCATATATTTT
CDR3aa: CASSQAGPASGNTIYF

v_gene: TRBV6-2/TRBV6-3
j_gene: TRBJ2-1
abundance: few
d_gene: .
CDR3nt: TGTGCCAGCAGTTACTCGAGCGGCCTACTGATCTACAATGAGCAGTTCTTC
CDR3aa: CASSYSSGLLIYNEQFF

v_gene: TRBV6-2/TRBV6-3
j_gene: TRBJ1-5
abundance: few
d_gene: .
CDR3nt: TGTGCCAGCAGTTACAGACGACAGACGAATCAGCCCCAGCATTTT
CDR3aa: CASSYRRQTNQPQHF

v_gene: TRBV15
j_gene: TRBJ1-2
abundance: few
d_gene: .
CDR3nt: TGTGCCACCAGCTCCGGGAGACCGTATGGCTACACCTTC
CDR3aa: CATSSGRPYGYTF